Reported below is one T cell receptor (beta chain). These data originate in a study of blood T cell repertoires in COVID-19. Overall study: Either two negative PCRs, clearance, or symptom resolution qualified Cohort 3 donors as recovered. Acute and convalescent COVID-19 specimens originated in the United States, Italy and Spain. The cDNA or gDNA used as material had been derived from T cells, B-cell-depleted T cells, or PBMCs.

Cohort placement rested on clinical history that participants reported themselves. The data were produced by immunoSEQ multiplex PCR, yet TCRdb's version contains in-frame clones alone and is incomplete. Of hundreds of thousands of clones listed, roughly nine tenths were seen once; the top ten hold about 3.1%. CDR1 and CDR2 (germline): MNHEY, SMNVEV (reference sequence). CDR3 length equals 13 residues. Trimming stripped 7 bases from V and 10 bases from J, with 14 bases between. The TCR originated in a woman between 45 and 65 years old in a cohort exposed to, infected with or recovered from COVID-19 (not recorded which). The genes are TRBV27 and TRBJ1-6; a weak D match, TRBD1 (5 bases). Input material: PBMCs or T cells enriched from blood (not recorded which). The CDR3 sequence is CASTQRGNSPLHF. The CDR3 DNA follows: TGTGCCAGCACCCAGCGGGGCAACTCACCCCTCCACTTT.